Listed here are 13 T cell receptor beta chains from one sample, sequenced in a study of T cells expressing NK-cell markers. TCRdb re-called the 5' RACE reads; every CDR3 protein appears as one record, without DNA. The sample includes 450,000 to 600,000 distinct CDR3 sequences. The sample was blood T cells: a sorted CD56 or NKG2C T cell subset, CD4+ or CD8+ T cells, or bulk PBMC T cells (not recorded which). All receptors derive from a young man in good health.

The chain joins TRBV18 to TRBJ1-1. The CDR3 has 13 amino acids. The V gene's germline CDR1 is KGHSH and CDR2 LQKENI. CDR3 sequence: CASQSGEGTEAFF.

This chain joins TRBV18 and TRBJ1-2. The CDR3 extends over 13 amino acids. The V gene's germline CDR1 is KGHSH and CDR2 LQKENI. This chain's CDR3 is CASSPKEDEGYTF.

This rearrangement joins TRBV20-1 to TRBJ1-1; checking the TCRdb D call of TRBD1 is not possible without DNA. Germline assignment: CDR1 DFQATT and CDR2 SNEGSKA (reference sequence). This CDR3 region has 13 residues. The CDR3 spells CSARAGRSTEAFF.

The chain couples TRBV5-1 to TRBJ2-3; TCRdb's D call of TRBD2 is untestable without DNA. The CDR3 has 17 residues. CDR1 and CDR2 (germline): SGHRS, YFSETQ. The CDR3 sequence is CARNTSGSKEVKDTQYF. Using reference TRBV5-1 and TRBJ2-3 for the parts outside the CDR3, the full variable domain is KAGVTQTPRYLIKTRGQQVTLSCSPISGHRSVSWYQQTPGQGLQFLFEYFSETQRNKGNFPGRFSGRQFSNSRSEMNVSTLELGDSALYLCARNTSGSKEVKDTQYFGPGTRLTVL.

The chain has TRBV20-1 and TRBJ2-7; the TRBD1 assignment by TCRdb is unverifiable without DNA. Per the germline V gene, CDR1 is DFQATT and CDR2 is SNEGSKA (reference sequence). The CDR3 runs to 15 residues. CDR3 region: CSASKPGQGSYEQYF.

The CDR3 sequence is CSAPNLGTEQFF. The chain links TRBV20-1 to TRBJ2-1. The CDR3 has 12 residues. Germline loops: CDR1 DFQATT, CDR2 SNEGSKA (reference sequence).

The gene calls are TRBV12-3 or TRBV12-4 and TRBJ2-7. This CDR3 comprises 13 residues. The CDR3 loop is CASSPGASYEQYF.

The chain links TRBV30 to TRBJ2-2; no DNA is available, so the TRBD2 call from TCRdb remains unchecked. There are 14 residues in the CDR3. Per the germline V gene, CDR1 is GTSNPN and CDR2 is SVGIG (reference sequence). CDR3 loop: CARIGTSNTGELFF.

The chain is built from TRBV11-2 and TRBJ2-1; TCRdb proposes TRBD2, but this gene call is untestable without DNA. This CDR3 contains 14 residues. Germline CDR1 is SGHAT and CDR2 is FQNNGV. The CDR3 spells CASSLDGGSGEQFF.

The gene calls are TRBV5-1 and TRBJ2-3; TCRdb lists TRBD1, though no DNA is available to test this call. The CDR3 runs to 16 residues. Germline lookup yields CDR1 SGHRS and CDR2 YFSETQ. CDR3 sequence: CASSLQPVTGADTQYF.

The chain is built from TRBV12-5 and TRBJ2-1; there is no DNA to check the TCRdb D call of TRBD2. Looked up from germline, CDR1 is LGHNT and CDR2 is FRNRAP. The CDR3 extends over 16 amino acids. The CDR3 sequence: CASGTLTSGNVNEQFF.

V usage is TRBV27 and J usage is TRBJ2-5. The CDR3 is made up of 16 amino acids. The V gene's germline CDR1 is MNHEY and CDR2 SMNVEV (reference sequence). The chain's CDR3 is CASSFSSLGIEETQYF.

J is TRBJ2-1 and V is TRBV5-1; TCRdb returns TRBD2, unconfirmable since there is no DNA. CDR1 is SGHRS and CDR2 is YFSETQ in the germline V gene. The CDR3 length is 16 residues. This CDR3 is CASSLSGRSSYNEQFF. Filled out from reference TRBV5-1 and TRBJ2-1, the complete variable domain reads KAGVTQTPRYLIKTRGQQVTLSCSPISGHRSVSWYQQTPGQGLQFLFEYFSETQRNKGNFPGRFSGRQFSNSRSEMNVSTLELGDSALYLCASSLSGRSSYNEQFFGPGTRLTVL.